Only one count was recorded for the clone carrying this T cell receptor beta chain. Its antigen remains unknown. PCR involved 60 Vbeta and 13 Jbeta primers. Sequencing used immunoSEQ multiplex PCR; TCRdb keeps in-frame clones, though not all of them. The table has 140,000 to 150,000 clones, around 70% seen once. The sample is drawn from a study of cytomegalovirus exposure and HLA in healthy donors. Overall study results and limits: Among TCR sequences, most were rare, though some public TCRs appeared in many donors. In a later analysis, donors in an Asian-associated ancestry cluster reportedly had fewer N-insertions in productive TCRs than the cohort mean. Per a later analysis, roughly 17,000 TCR beta sequences showed association with HLA alleles at 0.05 false discovery rate.

Germline lookup yields CDR1 SNHLY and CDR2 FYNNEI. V lost 0 bases, J lost 5 bases, and 13 bases lay in between. The CDR3 is 15 amino acids. Regarding donors, all were healthy bone marrow donors. The sequence was obtained from a woman in her fifties or sixties in good health and CMV-seropositive. The V gene is TRBV2, the J gene TRBJ2-5, with D unresolved. The sample consisted of PBMCs. The CDR3 loop reads CASSEARVGAETQYF. CDR3 coding DNA: TGTGCCAGCAGTGAAGCTCGGGTTGGCGCTGAGACCCAGTACTTC.